The T cell receptor beta chain described here comes from a study of T cells after posttransplantation cyclophosphamide. TCRdb's table, derived via immunoSEQ multiplex PCR, lists solely in-frame clones and lacks some. The sample records about 66,000 clones, about 94% being singletons. Concerning this clone itself: What it binds is not known.

Study observations and caveats: Later blood repertoires were often dominated by clones from the donor CD8+ memory compartment. Recipient CMV seropositivity and CMV reactivation strongly tracked TRB clonality. Skin or GI-infiltrating T cells shared few TRB sequences with blood.

Germline CDR1 SGHAT, CDR2 FQDESV (reference sequence). The length of the CDR3 is 15 residues. V dropped 3 bases and J dropped 0 bases, with 6 bases sitting between them. The sample comprised PBMCs. This chain uses TRBV11-1 with TRBJ2-6, with D possibly matching TRBD1 (6 bases). This TCR was sampled from a woman aged 25 to 39 in good health and a related stem cell transplant donor. The CDR3, as DNA: TGTGCCAGCAGCTTGGACAGCTCTGGGGCCAACGTCCTGACTTTC. It yields the protein CASSLDSSGANVLTF.